The clone carrying this T cell receptor (beta chain) was seen just once. As originally analysed: Estimation of nucleated cell counts was performed using reference gene primer amplification. Assay used: immunoSEQ multiplex PCR; TCRdb lists only in-frame clones, some missing. The D gene and trimming were derived from the DNA, and the V and J assignments and clone size from that table. This table holds 85,000 to 90,000 clones, 70% to 85% found once. This entry is derived from a study of blood T cell repertoires in COVID-19. About the study: The United States, Italy and Spain supplied acute and convalescent COVID-19 samples. T cells, B-cell-depleted T cells, or PBMCs supplied cDNA or gDNA.

Material for sequencing was peripheral blood. The TCR comes from a man aged 70-80 years with acute or convalescent COVID-19.

In nucleotides, the CDR3 is TGTGCCAGCAGCTCAGGGTGGGGAGGAGAGACCCAGTACTTC. Its protein is CASSSGWGGETQYF. The chain has TRBV7-2 and TRBJ2-5; D is possibly TRBD2 (6 bases). Trimming took off 4 bases at V and 4 bases at J, with 13 bases between the two ends. CDR1 is SGHTA, CDR2 FQGNSA, per germline. The CDR3 contains 14 residues. The whole variable domain, filled in from reference TRBV7-2 and TRBJ2-5, reads GAGVSQSPSNKVTEKGKDVELRCDPISGHTALYWYRQSLGQGLEFLIYFQGNSAPDKSGLPSDRFSAERTGGSVSTLTIQRTQQEDSAVYLCASSSGWGGETQYFGPGTRLLVL.